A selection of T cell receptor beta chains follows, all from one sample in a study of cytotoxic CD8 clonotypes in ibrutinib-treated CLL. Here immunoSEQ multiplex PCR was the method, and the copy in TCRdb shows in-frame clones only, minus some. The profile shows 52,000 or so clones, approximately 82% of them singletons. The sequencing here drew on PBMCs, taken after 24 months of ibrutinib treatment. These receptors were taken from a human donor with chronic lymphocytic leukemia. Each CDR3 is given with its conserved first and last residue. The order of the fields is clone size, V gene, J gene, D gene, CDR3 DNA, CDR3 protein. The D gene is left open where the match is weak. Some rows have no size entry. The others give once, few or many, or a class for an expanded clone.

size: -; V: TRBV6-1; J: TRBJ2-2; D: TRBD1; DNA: TGTGCCAGCCATCAGGGGACAGGGGTGGTCGGGGAGCTGTTTTTT; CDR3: CASHQGTGVVGELFF
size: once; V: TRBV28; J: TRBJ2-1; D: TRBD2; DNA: TGTGCCAGCAGTTATGCGGGAGCTTACAATGAGCAGTTCTTC; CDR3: CASSYAGAYNEQFF
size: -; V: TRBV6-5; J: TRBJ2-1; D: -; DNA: TGTGCCAGCAGTTACTCGGGAAGGACCGCGAATGAGCAGTTCTTC; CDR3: CASSYSGRTANEQFF
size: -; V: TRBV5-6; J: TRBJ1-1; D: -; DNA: TGTGCCAGCAGCTTGCCAGCTGCCACTGAAGCTTTCTTT; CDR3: CASSLPAATEAFF
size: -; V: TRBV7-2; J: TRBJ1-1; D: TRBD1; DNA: TGTGCCAGCAGCCTTCGGACAGGGTGGGAAACTGAAGCTTTCTTT; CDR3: CASSLRTGWETEAFF
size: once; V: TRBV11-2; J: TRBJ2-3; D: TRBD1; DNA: TGTGCCAGCAGCTTAACCGCCCGGGACAGGGAAGCAGATACGCAGTATTTT; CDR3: CASSLTARDREADTQYF
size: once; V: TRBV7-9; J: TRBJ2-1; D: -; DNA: TGTGCCAGCAGCTTGGGCTTTGCTGGAGCAAAGAATGAGCAGTTCTTC; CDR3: CASSLGFAGAKNEQFF
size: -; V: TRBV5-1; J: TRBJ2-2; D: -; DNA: TGCGCCAGCAGAGATAGCAGCACCGGGGAGCTGTTTTTT; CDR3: CASRDSSTGELFF
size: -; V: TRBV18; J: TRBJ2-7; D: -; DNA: TGTGCCAGCTCACCACGGATAGGGGGGCAGGACGAGCAGTACTTC; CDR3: CASSPRIGGQDEQYF
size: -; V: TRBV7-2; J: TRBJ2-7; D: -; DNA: TGTGCCAGCAGCTTAGCGTTCGCGACCTACGAGCAGTACTTC; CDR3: CASSLAFATYEQYF
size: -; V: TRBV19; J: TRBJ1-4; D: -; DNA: TGTGCCAGTAGTCAGCTTGATAATGAAAAACTGTTTTTT; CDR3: CASSQLDNEKLFF
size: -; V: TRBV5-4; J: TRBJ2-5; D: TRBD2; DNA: TGTGCCAGCAGCTTGGAAGCGGGAGAGCGACAAGAGACCCAGTACTTC; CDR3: CASSLEAGERQETQYF
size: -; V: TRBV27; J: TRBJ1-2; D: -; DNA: TGTGCCAGCAGTTCCACAGGCCTGGGCTATGGCTACACCTTC; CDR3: CASSSTGLGYGYTF
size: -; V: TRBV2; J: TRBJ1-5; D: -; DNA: TGTGCCAGCAGTTTGGGACGGGATCAGCCCCAGCATTTT; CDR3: CASSLGRDQPQHF
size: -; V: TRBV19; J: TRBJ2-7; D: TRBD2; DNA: TGTGCCAGTAGTCCCCTTGCTGCCAGCGGGAGAATTTGGGAGCAGTACTTC; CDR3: CASSPLAASGRIWEQYF
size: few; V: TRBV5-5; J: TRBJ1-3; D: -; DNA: TGTGCCAGCAGCTTGGATATTTCTGGAAACACCATATATTTT; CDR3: CASSLDISGNTIYF
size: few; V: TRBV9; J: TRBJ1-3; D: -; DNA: TGTGCCAGCAGCGACCTCAATCGCTCTGGAAACACCATATATTTT; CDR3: CASSDLNRSGNTIYF
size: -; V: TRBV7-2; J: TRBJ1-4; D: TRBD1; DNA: TGTGCCAGCAGCTCTGAAAGGACAGGGGGCCGAAAACTGTTTTTT; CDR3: CASSSERTGGRKLFF
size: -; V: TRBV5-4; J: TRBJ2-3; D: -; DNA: TGTGCCAGCAGCTTGGTGATCGGCAGCAAAGATACGCAGTATTTT; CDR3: CASSLVIGSKDTQYF
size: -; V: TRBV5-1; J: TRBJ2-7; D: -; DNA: TGCGCCAGCAGCTTGGCGGTCTACTACGAGCAGTACTTC; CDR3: CASSLAVYYEQYF
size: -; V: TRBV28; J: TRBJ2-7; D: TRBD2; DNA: TGTGCCACCCAGACTAGCGGGAGCGAGCAGTACTTC; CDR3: CATQTSGSEQYF
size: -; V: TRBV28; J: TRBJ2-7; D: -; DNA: TGTGCCAGCAGCCCCATCCTGGGCCAATCCTACGAGCAGTACTTC; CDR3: CASSPILGQSYEQYF
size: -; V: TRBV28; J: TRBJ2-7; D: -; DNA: TGTGCCAGCAGTTTACCAGGGGCAAAGTCCTACGAGCAGTACTTC; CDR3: CASSLPGAKSYEQYF